A single sample gave rise to the 30 T cell receptor beta chains below, sequenced in a study of shared clonotypes between healthy human individuals. The data were produced by immunoSEQ multiplex PCR, yet TCRdb's version contains in-frame clones alone and is incomplete. The table has 550,000 to 800,000 clones, approximately 74% seen once. Sequenced sample: memory CD4+ T cells sorted from blood. Subset: CD45RA-negative fraction. These receptors were taken from a woman aged 25 to 39 in good health.

A word on this clone: This sample also contains other DNA sequences that code for the same CDR3. CDR3 sequence: CASSLGSAGNTIYF. CDR3 nucleotide sequence: TGTGCCAGCAGCTTGGGGAGCGCTGGAAACACCATATATTTT. The chain couples TRBV5-4 to TRBJ1-3; D gene uncertain. The CDR3 length is 14 residues. CDR1 is SGHNT and CDR2 is YYREEE in the germline V gene (reference sequence). V was trimmed by 0 bases and J by 2 bases, leaving 6 bases between them.

This rearrangement joins TRBV4-2 to TRBJ2-3; 12 bases align to TRBD2. V trimming: 6 bases; J trimming: 3 bases; junction bases outside the gene matches: 7. The CDR3 has 16 amino acids. The germline V gene encodes CDR1 LGHNA and CDR2 YNFKEQ. The CDR3 sequence is CASRKTSGSFTDTQYF. DNA of the CDR3: TGTGCCAGCAGAAAGACTAGCGGGAGTTTTACAGATACGCAGTATTTT.

This clone was seen a single time. This may come from a read error, since a much larger clone is one base off. The V and J genes are TRBV7-7 and TRBJ2-5; D possibly corresponds to TRBD2 (5 bases). CDR3 length: 13 residues. Looked up from germline, CDR1 is SSHAT and CDR2 is FNYEAQ (reference sequence). Trimming left V 3 bases short and J 1 base short, with 6 bases between. The CDR3 protein is CASSFGLQETQYF. The CDR3 DNA is TGTGCCAGCAGCTTCGGACTCCAAGAGACCCAGTACTTC.

The V gene is TRBV7-9, the J gene TRBJ2-3; weak D call: TRBD2 (5 bases). V was pared by 3 bases and J by 4 bases, with 14 bases between. CDR3 size: 15 residues. The V gene's germline CDR1 is SEHNR and CDR2 FQNEAQ (reference sequence). The CDR3 sequence is CASSFGSGDPDTQYF. CDR3 nucleotide sequence: TGTGCCAGCAGCTTCGGGTCCGGGGATCCAGATACGCAGTATTTT.

The rearrangement links TRBV7-2 to TRBJ2-1; no definite D call. The V end was cut by 3 bases, the J end by 7 bases, with 13 bases between. The germline CDR1 and CDR2 sequences are SGHTA and FQGNSA. The CDR3 consists of 14 residues. The CDR3 DNA reads TGTGCCAGCAGCTTTGGCGCCTCTTTGAATGAGCAGTTCTTC. It encodes CASSFGASLNEQFF.

V and J are TRBV6-1 and TRBJ1-1; TRBD1 matches at 9 bases. With 5 bases clipped from V and 4 bases from J, the junction kept 8 bases outside the gene matches. The CDR3 is made up of 15 amino acids. The germline V gene has CDR1 MNHNS and CDR2 SASEGT. This chain's CDR3 is CASSSRTGAGTEAFF. The CDR3 DNA sequence: TGTGCCAGCAGTTCCCGGACAGGGGCGGGCACTGAAGCTTTCTTT.

The chain joins TRBV5-5 to TRBJ1-2; D is possibly TRBD1 (6 bases). The CDR3 runs 17 residues. Germline CDR1 reads SGHKS; CDR2 reads YYEKEE (reference sequence). V lost 4 bases and J 7 bases, leaving 26 bases between the germline ends. Written as DNA, the CDR3 is TGTGCCAGCAGCCCTCCGCTTCGAGGGGGGGAGATCGGTGGCTACACCTTC. Translation gives CASSPPLRGGEIGGYTF.

This rearrangement joins TRBV27 to TRBJ1-1; maybe TRBD1 (6 bases). The V gene's germline CDR1 is MNHEY and CDR2 SMNVEV (reference sequence). Trimming pared 6 bases from V and 4 bases from J, leaving 15 bases between. The length of the CDR3 is 14 residues. CDR3 coding DNA: TGTGCCAGCAGAACAGGGAGGTTAGTCACTGAAGCTTTCTTT. Translated, it gives CASRTGRLVTEAFF.

The CDR3 DNA reads TGTGCCAGCAGCTTAGGGCTGGGGGACAGGGCCTACGAGCAGTACTTC. Amino acid sequence: CASSLGLGDRAYEQYF. The J gene is TRBJ2-7, the V gene TRBV11-2; 9 nucleotides align to TRBD1. The CDR3 contains 16 residues. CDR1 and CDR2 (germline): SGHAT, FQNNGV. Trimming removed 1 base from V and 2 bases from J; junction bases left unmatched: 6.

The gene calls are TRBV28 and TRBJ2-1; 10 nucleotides match TRBD2. Germline V gene lookup returns CDR1 MDHEN and CDR2 SYDVKM. The CDR3 has 15 residues. V was clipped by 3 bases and J by 1 base; unmatched bases: 0. The CDR3 here is CASSLTSGSYNEQFF. The CDR3 DNA is TGTGCCAGCAGTTTGACTAGCGGGTCCTACAATGAGCAGTTCTTC.

V is TRBV15 and J is TRBJ1-3; 9 positions agree with TRBD1. V dropped 2 bases and J dropped 4; count of bases not matched to a gene: 6. CDR3 length: 16 amino acids. Germline assignment: CDR1 LNHNV and CDR2 YYDKDF (reference sequence). Here the CDR3 reads CATSRLTGTGGNTIYF. The CDR3 nucleotides read TGTGCCACCAGCAGACTGACCGGGACAGGGGGAAACACCATATATTTT.

The genes are TRBV10-1 and TRBJ2-7; D ambiguous. Trimming removed 0 bases from V and 0 bases from J, with 6 bases in between. CDR3 length: 14 residues. Germline CDR1 is WNHNN and CDR2 is SYGVQD (reference sequence). The CDR3 loop is CASSESGFSYEQYF. For the CDR3, the DNA is TGCGCCAGCAGTGAGTCGGGATTCTCCTACGAGCAGTACTTC.

This clone showed up many times. The rearrangement uses TRBV4-2 and TRBJ2-6; 16 bases match TRBD2. V lost 4 bases to trimming and J lost 4 bases; unmatched junction nucleotides: 4. Germline V lookup: CDR1 LGHNA, CDR2 YNFKEQ. This CDR3 comprises 18 residues. The CDR3 spells CASSRGLAGGLGANVLTF. CDR3 sequence (DNA): TGTGCCAGCAGCCGGGGACTAGCGGGAGGGCTCGGGGCCAACGTCCTGACTTTC.

This rearrangement joins TRBV2 to TRBJ2-1, with D tentatively TRBD1 or TRBD2 (6 bases each). CDR1 and CDR2 (germline): SNHLY, FYNNEI. The V end was cut by 6 bases, the J end by 8 bases, with 20 bases between. The CDR3 is 15 amino acids. Written as DNA, the CDR3 is TGTGCCAGCAGGAGAGTGCCCACGGGGGCCCATGAGCAGTTCTTC. Its translation is CASRRVPTGAHEQFF.

The chain combines TRBV5-4 with TRBJ1-1; D is possibly TRBD1 (6 bases). The CDR3 is 17 amino acids. Germline V gives CDR1 SGHNT, CDR2 YYREEE (reference sequence). The V end was cut by 4 bases, the J end by 0 bases, with 19 bases between. CDR3 sequence reads: CASSRPGRGGMNTEAFF. The CDR3 DNA follows: TGTGCCAGCAGCCGTCCCGGAAGAGGGGGGATGAACACTGAAGCTTTCTTT.

On this clone itself: The DNA is left out, because the CDR3 cannot be placed on it with certainty; the CDR3 is given as TCRdb lists it. CDR3 sequence reads: CASRISVAVTNQPQHF. This rearrangement joins TRBV2 to TRBJ1-5; whether TRBD1, the table's D call, matches the DNA was not checked. The CDR3 has 16 amino acids, counting both end residues. CDR1 is SNHLY and CDR2 is FYNNEI in the germline V gene.

The rearrangement joins TRBV28 to TRBJ2-3, with a weak D call TRBD2 (6 bases). Trimming shortened V by 6 bases and J by 3 bases, and 13 bases separated the two germline ends. The CDR3 has 14 amino acids. Germline V gene data show CDR1 as MDHEN and CDR2 as SYDVKM. CDR3 in DNA: TGTGCCAGCAGAACGCGACTAGGTACAGATACGCAGTATTTT. Translation: CASRTRLGTDTQYF.

J is TRBJ1-2 and V is TRBV6-5; 7 bases are a match to TRBD1. The J segment lost 5 bases and the V segment lost 6 bases, leaving 9 bases of the junction unmatched. The CDR3 has 14 amino acids. Germline loops: CDR1 MNHEY, CDR2 SVGAGI. CDR3 in amino acids: CASSRNRGGYGYTF. As DNA, the CDR3 is TGTGCCAGCAGCCGAAACAGGGGAGGGTATGGCTACACCTTC.

CDR3 protein: CASSTSGTGREKLFF. Here the CDR3 DNA reads TGTGCCAGTAGTACTTCCGGGACAGGGAGAGAAAAACTGTTTTTT. This sequence joins TRBV19 and TRBJ1-4; TRBD1 agrees at 9 bases. This CDR3 region has 15 residues. V trimming: 4 bases; J trimming: 8 bases; junction bases outside the gene matches: 8. Germline CDR1 reads LNHDA; CDR2 reads SQIVND (reference sequence).

The chain links TRBV27 to TRBJ2-7, with TRBD2 matching over 7 bases. Per germline, CDR1 MNHEY and CDR2 SMNVEV (reference sequence). The CDR3 is made up of 15 amino acids. V dropped 5 bases and J dropped 1; count of bases not matched to a gene: 8. Written as DNA, the CDR3 is TGTGCCAGCAGTCGGCTGGGGAGGGGATCCTACGAGCAGTACTTC. Translation gives CASSRLGRGSYEQYF.

The rearrangement links TRBV27 to TRBJ2-6, with TRBD2 matching over 7 bases. V shed 3 bases and J 2 bases; nucleotides not matched to a gene: 1. From germline, CDR1 is MNHEY and CDR2 SMNVEV (reference sequence). CDR3 length equals 15 residues. CDR3 sequence reads: CASSLAGAGANVLTF. CDR3 in DNA: TGTGCCAGCAGTTTGGCGGGGGCTGGGGCCAACGTCCTGACTTTC.

The chain uses TRBV9 and TRBJ2-4, with TRBD1 matching over 8 bases. CDR1 is SGDLS, CDR2 YYNGEE, per germline. This CDR3 contains 14 residues. V lost 3 bases and J lost 8; bases outside the gene matches: 7. CDR3 nucleotides: TGTGCCAGCAGCGCCGGGACAGGTGGATACATTCAGTACTTC. It yields the protein CASSAGTGGYIQYF.

This rearrangement joins TRBV5-1 to TRBJ2-7; 10 bases are shared with TRBD2. Germline values: CDR1 SGHRS, CDR2 YFSETQ. V lost 2 bases and J lost 2; bases outside the gene matches: 10. CDR3 length equals 17 residues. The DNA of the CDR3 is TGCGCCAGCAGCTTAGTGACTAGCGGGTTGAACGCCTACGAGCAGTACTTC. Its translation: CASSLVTSGLNAYEQYF.

V usage is TRBV6-1 and J usage is TRBJ2-3; D remains unclear. V lost 8 bases and J 2 bases, leaving 11 bases between the germline ends. The CDR3 runs to 13 residues. CDR1 MNHNS and CDR2 SASEGT come from the germline V gene. The CDR3 DNA sequence: TGTGCCAGCCGGCAGGAGCACACAGATACGCAGTATTTT. It translates to CASRQEHTDTQYF.

The genes are TRBV28 and TRBJ2-3; 8 nucleotides match TRBD2. J was trimmed by 4 bases and V by 6 bases; bases with no gene match: 12. Per the germline V gene, CDR1 is MDHEN and CDR2 is SYDVKM. This CDR3 spans 16 amino acids. The CDR3 region is CASREAAGVFADTQYF. CDR3 DNA: TGTGCCAGCAGGGAGGCAGCGGGAGTTTTCGCAGATACGCAGTATTTT.

V usage is TRBV5-4 and J usage is TRBJ2-3; D unclear. This CDR3 is built from 14 residues. The V end lost 7 bases, the J end lost 2 bases, and 14 bases lay between the germline ends. CDR1 and CDR2 (germline): SGHNT, YYREEE (reference sequence). The CDR3 DNA is TGTGCCAGCCGAACGAGATTAGACACAGATACGCAGTATTTT. Protein sequence: CASRTRLDTDTQYF.

This clone was seen more than once but under ten times. This sequence joins TRBV6-6 and TRBJ1-2; the D is unclear. Germline assignment: CDR1 MNHNY and CDR2 SVGAGI (reference sequence). This CDR3 is 13 amino acids long. Trimming shortened V by 0 bases and J by 5 bases, and 7 bases separated the two germline ends. The CDR3 is CASSYSAVYGYTF. The DNA of the CDR3 is TGTGCCAGCAGTTACTCGGCGGTATATGGCTACACCTTC.

This clone came up many times. The rearrangement links TRBV28 to TRBJ2-1, with 7 nucleotides matching TRBD2. Trimming took 7 bases from V and 7 from J; bases not matched to a gene: 13. There are 15 residues in the CDR3. Germline CDR1 is MDHEN and CDR2 is SYDVKM. The CDR3 nucleotides read TGTGCCAGCACCCCAGGACTCCCAGCGGGGAATGAGCAGTTCTTC. Translating it yields CASTPGLPAGNEQFF.

The J gene is TRBJ1-2, the V gene TRBV28; D might be TRBD1 (5 bases). V gave up 3 bases and J gave up 1 base, with 12 bases separating them. The CDR3 runs to 15 residues. The germline V gene encodes CDR1 MDHEN and CDR2 SYDVKM. CDR3 nucleotide sequence: TGTGCCAGCAGTTTCCCACAGGCGCTTAACTATGGCTACACCTTC. Translating it yields CASSFPQALNYGYTF.

The chain uses TRBV21-1 and TRBJ1-4. TRBV21-1 is annotated as a pseudogene. This CDR3 region has 16 residues. The CDR3 is CASSKPHRATNEKLFF. In DNA, the CDR3 is TGTGCCAGCAGCAAACCGCACCGTGCAACTAATGAAAAACTGTTTTTT.